This T cell receptor beta chain was sequenced during a study of early stage breast cancer tumors. Looking at the study overall: Of about 17 invasive breast tumors, about a dozen were hormone receptor-positive, HER2-negative. Invasive lobular carcinomas made up about 30% of the 12 ER+/PR+/HER2- tumors. Regarding the study as a whole: Unsorted bulk genomic DNA sequencing lacked pairing and functional marker data. In 14 of 16 patients, blood comparison separated tumor from normal breast.

Germline V gene lookup returns CDR1 SGHTA and CDR2 FQGNSA. The CDR3 totals 13 residues. Trimming cost V 1 base and J 6 bases, with 10 bases left between them. About this clone itself: Its antigen is unidentified.

Method: immunoSEQ multiplex PCR; TCRdb's copy keeps in-frame clones and lacks some. The table shows 55,000 to 70,000 clones, with over 80% occurring only once. The origin of this receptor is a person aged 40-50 years with breast cancer. This rearrangement joins TRBV7-2 to TRBJ2-7, with D unclear. Sequenced input: blood. CDR3 region: CASSLETTLEQYF. The CDR3 DNA reads TGTGCCAGCAGCTTAGAGACGACCCTCGAGCAGTACTTC.